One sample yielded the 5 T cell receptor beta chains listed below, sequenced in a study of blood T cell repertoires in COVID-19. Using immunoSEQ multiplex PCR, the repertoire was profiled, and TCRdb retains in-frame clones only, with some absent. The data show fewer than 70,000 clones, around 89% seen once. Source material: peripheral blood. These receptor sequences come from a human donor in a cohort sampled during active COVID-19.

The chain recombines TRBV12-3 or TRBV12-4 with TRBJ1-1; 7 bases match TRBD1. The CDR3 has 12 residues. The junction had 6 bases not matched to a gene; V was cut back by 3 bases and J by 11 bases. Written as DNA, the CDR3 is TGTGCCAGCAGTTTGGGACAGAAGAGCGCTTTCTTT. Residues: CASSLGQKSAFF.

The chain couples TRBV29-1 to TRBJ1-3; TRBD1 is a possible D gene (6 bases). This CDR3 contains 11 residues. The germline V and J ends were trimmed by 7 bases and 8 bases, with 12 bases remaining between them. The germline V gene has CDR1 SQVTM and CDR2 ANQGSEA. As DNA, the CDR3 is TGCAGCGCCTCCGAGGGGGACACCATATATTTT. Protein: CSASEGDTIYF.

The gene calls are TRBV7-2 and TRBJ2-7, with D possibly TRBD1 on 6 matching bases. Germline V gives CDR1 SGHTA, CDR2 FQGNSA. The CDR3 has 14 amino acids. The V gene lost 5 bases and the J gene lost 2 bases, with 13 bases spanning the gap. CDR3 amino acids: CASSPQGPAYEQYF. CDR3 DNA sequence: TGTGCCAGCAGCCCTCAGGGGCCCGCCTACGAGCAGTACTTC.

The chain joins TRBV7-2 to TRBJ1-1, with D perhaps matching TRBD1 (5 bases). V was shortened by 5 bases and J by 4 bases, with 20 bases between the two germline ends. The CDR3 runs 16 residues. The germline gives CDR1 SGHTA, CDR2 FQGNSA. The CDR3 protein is CASSLRTPHMGTEAFF. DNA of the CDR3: TGTGCCAGCAGCCTTCGGACACCCCACATGGGCACTGAAGCTTTCTTT.

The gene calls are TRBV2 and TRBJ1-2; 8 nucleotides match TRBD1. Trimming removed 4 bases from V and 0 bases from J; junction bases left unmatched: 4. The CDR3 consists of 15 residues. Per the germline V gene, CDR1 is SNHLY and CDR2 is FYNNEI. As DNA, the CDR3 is TGTGCCAGCAGTGGTGGACAGGGAGCTAACTATGGCTACACCTTC. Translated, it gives CASSGGQGANYGYTF.